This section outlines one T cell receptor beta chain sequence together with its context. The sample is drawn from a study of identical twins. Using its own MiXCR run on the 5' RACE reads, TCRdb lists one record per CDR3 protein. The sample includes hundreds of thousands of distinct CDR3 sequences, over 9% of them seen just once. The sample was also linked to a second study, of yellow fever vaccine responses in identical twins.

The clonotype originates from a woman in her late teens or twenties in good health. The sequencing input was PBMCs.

CDR3 in DNA: TGTGCCAGCAGCTTAGAAAGGGTGGCCACAGATACGCAGTATTTT. The encoded protein is CASSLERVATDTQYF. This chain uses TRBV7-8 with TRBJ2-3; D is uncertain. Germline V gene lookup returns CDR1 SGHVS and CDR2 FQNEAQ. The V end lost 1 base, the J end lost 2 bases, and 10 bases lay between the germline ends. CDR3 length equals 15 residues.